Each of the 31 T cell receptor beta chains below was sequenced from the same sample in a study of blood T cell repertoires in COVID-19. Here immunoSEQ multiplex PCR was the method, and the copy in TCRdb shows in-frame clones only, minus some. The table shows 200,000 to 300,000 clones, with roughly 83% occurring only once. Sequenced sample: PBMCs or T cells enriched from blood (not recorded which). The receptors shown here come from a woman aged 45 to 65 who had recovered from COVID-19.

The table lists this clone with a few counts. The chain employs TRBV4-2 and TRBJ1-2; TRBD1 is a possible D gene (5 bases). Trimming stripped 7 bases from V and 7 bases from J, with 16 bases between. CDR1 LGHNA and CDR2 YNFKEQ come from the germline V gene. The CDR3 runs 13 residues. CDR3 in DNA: TGTGCCAGCAATCGGGCAGGGCGAAGTGGCTACACCTTC. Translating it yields CASNRAGRSGYTF.

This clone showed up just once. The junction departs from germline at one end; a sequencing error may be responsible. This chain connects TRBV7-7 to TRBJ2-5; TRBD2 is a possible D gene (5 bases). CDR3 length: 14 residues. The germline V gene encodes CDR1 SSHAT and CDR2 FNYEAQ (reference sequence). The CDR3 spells CASSFGLTQETQYF. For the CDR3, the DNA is TGTGCTAGCAGCTTCGGACTGACTCAAGAGACCCAGTACTTC.

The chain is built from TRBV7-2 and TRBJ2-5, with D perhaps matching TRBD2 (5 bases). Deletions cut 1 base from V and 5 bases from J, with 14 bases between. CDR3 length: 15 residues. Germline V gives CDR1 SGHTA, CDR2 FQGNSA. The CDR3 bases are TGTGCCAGCAGCTTAGGGACTCCATCCGGGGAGACCCAGTACTTC. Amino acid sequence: CASSLGTPSGETQYF.

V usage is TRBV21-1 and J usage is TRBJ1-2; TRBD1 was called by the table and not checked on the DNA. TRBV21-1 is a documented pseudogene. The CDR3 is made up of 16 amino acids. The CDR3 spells CASSKGQQQANYGYTF. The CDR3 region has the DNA TGTGCCAGCAGCAAAGGACAACAGCAAGCTAACTATGGCTACACCTTC.

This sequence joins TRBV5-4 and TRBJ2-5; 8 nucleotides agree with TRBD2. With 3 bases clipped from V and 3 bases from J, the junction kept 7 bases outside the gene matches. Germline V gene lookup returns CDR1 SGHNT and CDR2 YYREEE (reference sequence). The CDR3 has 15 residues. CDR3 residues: CASSSGTRGEETQYF. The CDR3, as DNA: TGTGCCAGCAGCTCGGGGACTAGAGGCGAAGAGACCCAGTACTTC.

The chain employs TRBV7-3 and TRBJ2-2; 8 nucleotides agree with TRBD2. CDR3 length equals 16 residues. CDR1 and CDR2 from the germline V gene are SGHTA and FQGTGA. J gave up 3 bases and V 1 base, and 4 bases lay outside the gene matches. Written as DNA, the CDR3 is TGTGCCAGCAGCTTAAGGGTAGCGGGGTACACCGGGGAGCTGTTTTTT. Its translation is CASSLRVAGYTGELFF.

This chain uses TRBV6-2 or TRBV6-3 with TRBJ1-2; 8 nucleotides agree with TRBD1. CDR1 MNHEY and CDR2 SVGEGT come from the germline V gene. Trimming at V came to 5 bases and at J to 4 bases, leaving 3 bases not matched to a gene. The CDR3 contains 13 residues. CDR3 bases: TGTGCCAGCAGTAGAGGACAGGGCTATGGCTACACCTTC. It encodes CASSRGQGYGYTF.

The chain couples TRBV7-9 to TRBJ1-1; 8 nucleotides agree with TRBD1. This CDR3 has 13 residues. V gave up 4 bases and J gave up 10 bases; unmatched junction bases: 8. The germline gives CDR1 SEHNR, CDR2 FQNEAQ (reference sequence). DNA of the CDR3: TGTGCCAGCAGCTCCCGACAGGGGCTTGGAGCTTTCTTT. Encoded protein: CASSSRQGLGAFF.

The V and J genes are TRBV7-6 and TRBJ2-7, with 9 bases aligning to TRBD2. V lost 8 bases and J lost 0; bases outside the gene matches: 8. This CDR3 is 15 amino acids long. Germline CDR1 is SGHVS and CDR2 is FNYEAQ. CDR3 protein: CASALAGPISYEQYF. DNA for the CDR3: TGTGCCAGCGCACTAGCGGGCCCTATCTCCTACGAGCAGTACTTC.

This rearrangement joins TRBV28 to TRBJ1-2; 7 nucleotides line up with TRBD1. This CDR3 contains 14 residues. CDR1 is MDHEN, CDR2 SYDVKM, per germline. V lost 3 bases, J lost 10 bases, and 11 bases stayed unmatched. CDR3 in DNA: TGTGCCAGCAGTTTTAGGAGAGGGGGCCCTGTCTACACCTTC. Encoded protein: CASSFRRGGPVYTF.

The CDR3 is CASSTQTVHNEQFF. The CDR3 DNA follows: TGTGCCAGCTCAACCCAGACAGTCCACAATGAGCAGTTCTTC. The chain is built from TRBV18 and TRBJ2-1; tentative D call: TRBD1 (5 bases). This CDR3 comprises 14 residues. From germline, CDR1 is KGHSH and CDR2 LQKENI. V lost 5 bases, J lost 5 bases, and 13 bases lay in between.

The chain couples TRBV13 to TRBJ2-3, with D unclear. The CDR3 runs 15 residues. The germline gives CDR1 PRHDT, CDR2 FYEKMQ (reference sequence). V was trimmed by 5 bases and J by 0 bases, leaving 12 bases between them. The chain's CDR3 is CASSGGGVSTDTQYF. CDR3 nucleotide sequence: TGTGCCAGCAGCGGTGGCGGAGTAAGCACAGATACGCAGTATTTT.

Here the CDR3 reads CASSVGADRGLGIEAFF. CDR3 bases: TGTGCCAGCAGCGTCGGAGCTGACAGGGGGCTCGGGATTGAAGCTTTCTTT. The chain joins TRBV9 to TRBJ1-1; TRBD1 matches 10 bases. V lost 2 bases and J lost 7; bases outside the gene matches: 14. This CDR3 is 17 amino acids long. The germline V gene encodes CDR1 SGDLS and CDR2 YYNGEE.

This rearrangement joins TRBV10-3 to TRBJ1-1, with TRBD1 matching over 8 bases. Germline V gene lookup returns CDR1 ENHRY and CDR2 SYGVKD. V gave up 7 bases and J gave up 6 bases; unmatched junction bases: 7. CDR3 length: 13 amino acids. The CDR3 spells CAITTGQVAEAFF. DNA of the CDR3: TGTGCCATCACCACGGGACAGGTCGCTGAAGCTTTCTTT.

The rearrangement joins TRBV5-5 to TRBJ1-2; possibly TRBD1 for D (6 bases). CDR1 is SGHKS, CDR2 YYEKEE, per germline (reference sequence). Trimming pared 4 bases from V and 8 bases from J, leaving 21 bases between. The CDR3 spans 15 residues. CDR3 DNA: TGTGCCAGCAGCCTGGAGAACAGGGCGCGGATCGGCTACACCTTC. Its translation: CASSLENRARIGYTF. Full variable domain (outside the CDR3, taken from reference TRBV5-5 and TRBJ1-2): DAGVTQSPTHLIKTRGQQVTLRCSPISGHKSVSWYQQVLGQGPQFIFQYYEKEERGRGNFPDRFSARQFPNYSSELNVNALLLGDSALYLCASSLENRARIGYTFGSGTRLTVV.

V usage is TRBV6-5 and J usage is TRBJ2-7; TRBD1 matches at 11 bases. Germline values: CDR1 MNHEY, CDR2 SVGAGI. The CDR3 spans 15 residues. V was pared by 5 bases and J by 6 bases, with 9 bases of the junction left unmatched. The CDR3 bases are TGTGCCAGCAGTAGACCGGGACAGGGGGTTGGCGAGCAGTACTTC. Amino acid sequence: CASSRPGQGVGEQYF.

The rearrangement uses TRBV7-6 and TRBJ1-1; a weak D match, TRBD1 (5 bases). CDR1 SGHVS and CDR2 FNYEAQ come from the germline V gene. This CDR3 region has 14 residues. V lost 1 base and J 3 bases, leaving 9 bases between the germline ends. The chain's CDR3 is CASSLEPGHTEAFF. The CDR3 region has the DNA TGTGCCAGCAGCTTAGAGCCAGGGCACACTGAAGCTTTCTTT.

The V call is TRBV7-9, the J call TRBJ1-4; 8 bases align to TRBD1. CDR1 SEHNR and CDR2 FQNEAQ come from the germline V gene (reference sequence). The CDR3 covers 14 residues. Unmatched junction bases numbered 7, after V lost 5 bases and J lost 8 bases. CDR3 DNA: TGTGCCAGCAGCAGACAGGGGACTTGGGAAAAACTGTTTTTT. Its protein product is CASSRQGTWEKLFF. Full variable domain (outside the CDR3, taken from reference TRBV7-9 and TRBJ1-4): DTGVSQNPRHKITKRGQNVTFRCDPISEHNRLYWYRQTLGQGPEFLTYFQNEAQLEKSRLLSDRFSAERPKGSFSTLEIQRTEQGDSAMYLCASSRQGTWEKLFFGSGTQLSVL.

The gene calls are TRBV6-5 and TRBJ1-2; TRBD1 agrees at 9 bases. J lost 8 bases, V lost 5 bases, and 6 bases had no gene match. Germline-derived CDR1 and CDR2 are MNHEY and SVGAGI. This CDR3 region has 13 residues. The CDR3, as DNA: TGTGCCAGCAGTCCACCGGGACAGGGCGGCTACACCTTC. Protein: CASSPPGQGGYTF.

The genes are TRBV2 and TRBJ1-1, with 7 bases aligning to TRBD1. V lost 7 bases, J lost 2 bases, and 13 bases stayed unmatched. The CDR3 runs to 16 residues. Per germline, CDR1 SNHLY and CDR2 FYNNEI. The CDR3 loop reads CASTSDRLGSNTEAFF. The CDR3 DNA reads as TGTGCCAGCACTTCGGACAGGCTAGGCTCAAACACTGAAGCTTTCTTT.

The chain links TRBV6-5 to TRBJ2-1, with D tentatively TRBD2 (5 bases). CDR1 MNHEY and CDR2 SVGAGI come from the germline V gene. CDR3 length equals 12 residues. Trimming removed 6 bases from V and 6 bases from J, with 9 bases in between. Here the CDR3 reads CASSQSGNEQFF. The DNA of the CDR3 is TGTGCCAGCAGCCAAAGCGGCAATGAGCAGTTCTTC.

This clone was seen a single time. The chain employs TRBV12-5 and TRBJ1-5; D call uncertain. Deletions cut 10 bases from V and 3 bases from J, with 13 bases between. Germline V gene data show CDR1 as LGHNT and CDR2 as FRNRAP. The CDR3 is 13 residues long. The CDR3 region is CATRGGNNQPQHF. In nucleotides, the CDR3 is TGTGCTACCCGTGGAGGGAACAATCAGCCCCAGCATTTT.

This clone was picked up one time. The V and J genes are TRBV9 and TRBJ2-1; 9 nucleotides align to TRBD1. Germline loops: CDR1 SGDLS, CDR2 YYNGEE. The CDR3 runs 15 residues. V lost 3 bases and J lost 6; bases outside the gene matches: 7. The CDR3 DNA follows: TGTGCCAGCAGCGCGGGACAGGGTAGTTTCAATGAGCAGTTCTTC. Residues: CASSAGQGSFNEQFF.

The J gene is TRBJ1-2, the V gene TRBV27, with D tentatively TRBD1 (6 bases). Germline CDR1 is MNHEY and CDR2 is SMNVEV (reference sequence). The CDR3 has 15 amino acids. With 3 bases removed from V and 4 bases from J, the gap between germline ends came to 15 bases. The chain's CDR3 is CASSFDRTYSYGYTF. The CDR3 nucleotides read TGTGCCAGCAGTTTTGACAGGACTTACTCCTATGGCTACACCTTC.

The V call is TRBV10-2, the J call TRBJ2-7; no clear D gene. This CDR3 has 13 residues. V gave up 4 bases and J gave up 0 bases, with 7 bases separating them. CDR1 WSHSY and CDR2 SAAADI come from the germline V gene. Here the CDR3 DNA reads TGCGCCAGCAGTGGTTCTAGCTCCTACGAGCAGTACTTC. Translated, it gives CASSGSSSYEQYF.

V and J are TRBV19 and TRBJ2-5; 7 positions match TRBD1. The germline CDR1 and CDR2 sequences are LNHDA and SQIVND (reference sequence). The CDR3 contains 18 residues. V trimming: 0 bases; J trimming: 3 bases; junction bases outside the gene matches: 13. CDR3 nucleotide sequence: TGTGCCAGTAGTATAGATCAATCCAAGGGACAGATTGAAGAGACCCAGTACTTC. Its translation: CASSIDQSKGQIEETQYF.

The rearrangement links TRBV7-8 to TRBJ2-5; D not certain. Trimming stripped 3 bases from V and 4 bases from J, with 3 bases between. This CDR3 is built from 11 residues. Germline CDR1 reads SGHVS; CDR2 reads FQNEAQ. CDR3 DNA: TGTGCCAGCAGCTTCCGAGAGACCCAGTACTTC. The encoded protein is CASSFRETQYF.

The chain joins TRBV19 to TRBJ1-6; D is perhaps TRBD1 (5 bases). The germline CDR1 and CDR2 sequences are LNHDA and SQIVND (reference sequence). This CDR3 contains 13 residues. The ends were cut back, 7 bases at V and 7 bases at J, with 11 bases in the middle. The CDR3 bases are TGTGCCAGTACGGGGGAAGGGAATTCACCCCTCCACTTT. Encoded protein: CASTGEGNSPLHF.

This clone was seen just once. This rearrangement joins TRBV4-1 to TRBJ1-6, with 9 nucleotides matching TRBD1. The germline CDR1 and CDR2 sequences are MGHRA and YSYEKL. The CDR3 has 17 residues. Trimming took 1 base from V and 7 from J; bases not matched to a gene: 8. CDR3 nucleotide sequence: TGCGCCAGCAGCCAAGGATCACAGGGGGCGCAGAATTCACCCCTCCACTTT. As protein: CASSQGSQGAQNSPLHF.

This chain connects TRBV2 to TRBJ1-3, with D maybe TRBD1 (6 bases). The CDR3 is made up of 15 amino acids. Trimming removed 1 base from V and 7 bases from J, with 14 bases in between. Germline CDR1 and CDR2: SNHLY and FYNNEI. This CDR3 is CASSEESGQGNTIYF. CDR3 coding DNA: TGTGCCAGCAGTGAAGAGTCCGGCCAGGGGAACACCATATATTTT.

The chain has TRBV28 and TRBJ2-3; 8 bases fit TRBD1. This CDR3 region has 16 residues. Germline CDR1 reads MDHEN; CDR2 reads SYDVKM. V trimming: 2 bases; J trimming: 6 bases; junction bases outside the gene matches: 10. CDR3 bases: TGTGCCAGCAGTTTAGGCGGGACAGGTCGCGCGGATACGCAGTATTTT. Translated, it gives CASSLGGTGRADTQYF. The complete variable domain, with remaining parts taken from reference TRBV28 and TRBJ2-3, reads DVKVTQSSRYLVKRTGEKVFLECVQDMDHENMFWYRQDPGLGLRLIYFSYDVKMKEKGDIPEGYSVSREKKERFSLILESASTNQTSMYLCASSLGGTGRADTQYFGPGTRLTVL.